The rows below give T cell receptor beta chains drawn from one sample of a study of T cell responses to AZD1222 COVID-19 vaccine. Clones were read by immunoSEQ multiplex PCR, and TCRdb kept only the in-frame ones, dropping some. Of approximately 160,000 clones in the sample, around nine tenths were seen once. The sample here was peripheral blood, taken on day 0 of AZD1222 vaccination. These receptors were obtained from an adult in good health. Each CDR3 is given with its conserved first and last residue. The D gene is left open where the match is weak. Clone size is given for some rows only: seen once, a few or many times, or a class if the clone is expanded.

v_call: TRBV7-8; d_call: .; clone_size: .; j_call: TRBJ1-1; cdr3_nt: TGTGCCAGCAGCTTTGAGGGGTGGTCTGAAGCTTTCTTT; cdr3_aa: CASSFEGWSEAFF
v_call: TRBV7-9; d_call: .; clone_size: .; j_call: TRBJ2-7; cdr3_nt: TGTGCCAGCAGCTCTCGGATGGTTGAGCAGTACTTC; cdr3_aa: CASSSRMVEQYF
v_call: TRBV5-1; d_call: .; clone_size: .; j_call: TRBJ2-7; cdr3_nt: TGCGCCAGCAGCTTCGGCGGGGACGAGCAGTACTTC; cdr3_aa: CASSFGGDEQYF
v_call: TRBV28; d_call: .; clone_size: .; j_call: TRBJ1-5; cdr3_nt: TGTGCCAGCAGTTTGACGACAAATCAGCCCCAGCATTTT; cdr3_aa: CASSLTTNQPQHF
v_call: TRBV7-3; d_call: TRBD2; clone_size: .; j_call: TRBJ2-7; cdr3_nt: TGTGCCAGCAGCTTAGGGCTAGCGGGAGACGAGCAGTACTTC; cdr3_aa: CASSLGLAGDEQYF
v_call: TRBV27; d_call: TRBD1; clone_size: .; j_call: TRBJ2-7; cdr3_nt: TGTGCCAGCAGCCGACAGGGGCTTAGTTTTGAGCAGTACTTC; cdr3_aa: CASSRQGLSFEQYF
v_call: TRBV14; d_call: .; clone_size: .; j_call: TRBJ2-2; cdr3_nt: TGTGCCAGCAGCCATTTTACCGCTTCGGTCGGGGAGCTGTTTTTT; cdr3_aa: CASSHFTASVGELFF
v_call: TRBV28; d_call: .; clone_size: .; j_call: TRBJ1-6; cdr3_nt: TGTGCCAGCAGGGACAAAAATTCACCCCTCCACTTT; cdr3_aa: CASRDKNSPLHF
v_call: TRBV19; d_call: .; clone_size: .; j_call: TRBJ2-3; cdr3_nt: TGTGCCAGTAGTACGATCCGGGCCGGCGCAGATACGCAGTATTTT; cdr3_aa: CASSTIRAGADTQYF
v_call: TRBV5-1; d_call: .; clone_size: once; j_call: TRBJ2-3; cdr3_nt: TGCGCCAGCAGCTTAGATGGGGGCGGTAGCACAGATACGCAGTATTTT; cdr3_aa: CASSLDGGGSTDTQYF
v_call: TRBV28; d_call: .; clone_size: .; j_call: TRBJ2-1; cdr3_nt: TGTGCCAGCAGGCCCCAGGGTACTGTAGTTGCCCACAACAATGAGCAGTTCTTC; cdr3_aa: CASRPQGTVVAHNNEQFF
v_call: TRBV24-1; d_call: TRBD1; clone_size: .; j_call: TRBJ1-3; cdr3_nt: TGTGCCACCAGTGACTCCGGGACAGCGGGAAACACCATATATTTT; cdr3_aa: CATSDSGTAGNTIYF
v_call: TRBV6-5; d_call: TRBD2; clone_size: .; j_call: TRBJ2-7; cdr3_nt: TGTGCCACCGGCAGGACTAGCGGGCGCGAGCAGTACTTC; cdr3_aa: CATGRTSGREQYF
v_call: TRBV6-5; d_call: .; clone_size: .; j_call: TRBJ1-2; cdr3_nt: TGTGCCAGCAGCCCGGGAGGGGAGGTGGGCTATGGCTACACCTTC; cdr3_aa: CASSPGGEVGYGYTF
v_call: TRBV24-1; d_call: .; clone_size: few; j_call: TRBJ2-1; cdr3_nt: TGTGCCACCAGTGATTCGGGGTGGGGCTTCGATGAGCAGTTCTTC; cdr3_aa: CATSDSGWGFDEQFF
v_call: TRBV11-2; d_call: .; clone_size: .; j_call: TRBJ2-1; cdr3_nt: TGTGCCAGCAGCCCTCTCAGGAGCTCCTACAATGAGCAGTTCTTC; cdr3_aa: CASSPLRSSYNEQFF
v_call: TRBV7-3; d_call: TRBD1; clone_size: .; j_call: TRBJ2-3; cdr3_nt: TGTGCCAGCAGCCCTGGACAGGGGAGGGAAACGCAGTATTTT; cdr3_aa: CASSPGQGRETQYF
v_call: TRBV5-8; d_call: .; clone_size: .; j_call: TRBJ1-5; cdr3_nt: TGTGCCAGCAGCTTGCAGCCCCAGCATTTT; cdr3_aa: CASSLQPQHF
v_call: TRBV7-9; d_call: .; clone_size: .; j_call: TRBJ2-5; cdr3_nt: TGTGCCAGCAGCTTCTTACAGCTCGGGGAGACCCAGTACTTC; cdr3_aa: CASSFLQLGETQYF
v_call: TRBV15; d_call: .; clone_size: .; j_call: TRBJ1-5; cdr3_nt: TGTGCCACCAGCAGAGAGGGGGGGAATCAGCCCCAGCATTTT; cdr3_aa: CATSREGGNQPQHF
v_call: TRBV5-8; d_call: .; clone_size: .; j_call: TRBJ2-6; cdr3_nt: TGTGCCAGCAGCACGTCGGGGGCTGGGGCCAACGTCCTGACTTTC; cdr3_aa: CASSTSGAGANVLTF
v_call: TRBV7-6; d_call: TRBD1; clone_size: once; j_call: TRBJ2-3; cdr3_nt: TGTGCCAGCAGCCTCGCCGACAGGGCTAGCACAGATACGCAGTATTTT; cdr3_aa: CASSLADRASTDTQYF
v_call: TRBV19; d_call: .; clone_size: .; j_call: TRBJ2-1; cdr3_nt: TGTGCCAGCCACGCTCATCTAGGTCGGAATGAGCAGTTCTTC; cdr3_aa: CASHAHLGRNEQFF